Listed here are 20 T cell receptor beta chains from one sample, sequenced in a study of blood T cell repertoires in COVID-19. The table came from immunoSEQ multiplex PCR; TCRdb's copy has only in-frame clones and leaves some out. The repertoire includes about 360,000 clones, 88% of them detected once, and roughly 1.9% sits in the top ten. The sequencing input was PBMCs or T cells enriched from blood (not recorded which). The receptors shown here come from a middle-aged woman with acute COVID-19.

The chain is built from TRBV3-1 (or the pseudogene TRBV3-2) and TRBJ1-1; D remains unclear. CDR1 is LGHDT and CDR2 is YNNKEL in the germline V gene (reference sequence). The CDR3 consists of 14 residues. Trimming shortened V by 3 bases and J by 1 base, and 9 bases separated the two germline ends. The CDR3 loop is CASSHQTQNTEAFF. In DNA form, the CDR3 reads TGTGCCAGCAGCCACCAGACACAGAACACTGAAGCTTTCTTT.

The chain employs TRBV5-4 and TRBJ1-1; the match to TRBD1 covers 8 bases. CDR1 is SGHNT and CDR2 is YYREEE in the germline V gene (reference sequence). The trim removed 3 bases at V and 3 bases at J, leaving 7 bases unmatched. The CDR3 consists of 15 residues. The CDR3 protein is CASSSGDRGDTEAFF. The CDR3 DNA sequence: TGTGCCAGCAGCTCAGGAGACAGGGGAGACACTGAAGCTTTCTTT.

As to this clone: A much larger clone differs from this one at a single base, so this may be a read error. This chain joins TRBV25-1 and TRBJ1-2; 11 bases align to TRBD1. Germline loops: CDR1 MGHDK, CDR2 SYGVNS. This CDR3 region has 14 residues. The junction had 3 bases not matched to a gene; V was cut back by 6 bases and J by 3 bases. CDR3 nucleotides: TGTGCCAGCAGCGGACAGGGGGCCGACTATGGCTACACCTTC. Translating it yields CASSGQGADYGYTF.

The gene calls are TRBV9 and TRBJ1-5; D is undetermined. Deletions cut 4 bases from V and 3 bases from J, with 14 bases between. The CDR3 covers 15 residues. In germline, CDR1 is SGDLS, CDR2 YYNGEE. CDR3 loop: CASSPLGRDNQPQHF. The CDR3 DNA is TGTGCCAGCAGCCCCCTCGGCCGGGACAATCAGCCCCAGCATTTT.

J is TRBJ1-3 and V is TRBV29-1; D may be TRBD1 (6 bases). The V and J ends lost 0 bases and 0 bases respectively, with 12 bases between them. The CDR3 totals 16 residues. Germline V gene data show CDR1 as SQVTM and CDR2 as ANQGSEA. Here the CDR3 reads CSVEDPQGLSGNTIYF. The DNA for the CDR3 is TGCAGCGTTGAAGACCCACAGGGCCTCTCTGGAAACACCATATATTTT.

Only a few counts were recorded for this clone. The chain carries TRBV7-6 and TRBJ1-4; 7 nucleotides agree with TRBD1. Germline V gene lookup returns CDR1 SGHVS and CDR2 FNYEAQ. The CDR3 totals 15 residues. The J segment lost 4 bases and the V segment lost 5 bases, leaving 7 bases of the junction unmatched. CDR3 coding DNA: TGTGCCAGCAGCCACGACAGGGCTAGTAATGAAAAACTGTTTTTT. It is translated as CASSHDRASNEKLFF.

CDR3: CASSPASSRSYNEQFF. CDR3 in DNA: TGTGCCAGCTCACCAGCGTCTAGTAGGTCCTACAATGAGCAGTTCTTC. The rearrangement joins TRBV18 to TRBJ2-1; D unclear. Germline assignment: CDR1 KGHSH and CDR2 LQKENI. Trimming stripped 2 bases from V and 1 base from J, with 12 bases between. This CDR3 comprises 16 residues.

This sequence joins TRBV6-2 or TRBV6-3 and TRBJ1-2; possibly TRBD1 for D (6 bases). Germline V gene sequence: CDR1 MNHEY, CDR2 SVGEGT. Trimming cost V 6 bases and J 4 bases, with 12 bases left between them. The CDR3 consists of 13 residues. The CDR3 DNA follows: TGTGCCAGCAGCCAGCAGGGGTCCTATGGCTACACCTTC. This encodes CASSQQGSYGYTF.

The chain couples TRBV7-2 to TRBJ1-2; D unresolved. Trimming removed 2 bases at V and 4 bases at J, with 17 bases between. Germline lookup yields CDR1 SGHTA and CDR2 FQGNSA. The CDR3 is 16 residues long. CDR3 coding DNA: TGTGCCAGCAGCTTAAGTCAGCGAGGATTGGGCTATGGCTACACCTTC. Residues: CASSLSQRGLGYGYTF.

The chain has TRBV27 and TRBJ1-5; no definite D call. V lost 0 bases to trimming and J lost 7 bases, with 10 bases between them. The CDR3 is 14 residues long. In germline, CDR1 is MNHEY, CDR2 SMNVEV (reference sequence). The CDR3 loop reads CASSLSPRAQPQHF. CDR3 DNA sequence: TGTGCCAGCAGTTTATCTCCAAGAGCCCAGCCCCAGCATTTT.

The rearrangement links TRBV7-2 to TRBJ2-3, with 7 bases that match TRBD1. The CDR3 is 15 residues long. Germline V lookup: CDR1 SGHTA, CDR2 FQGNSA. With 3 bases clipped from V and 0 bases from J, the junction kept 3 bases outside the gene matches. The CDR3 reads CASSLRGQSTDTQYF. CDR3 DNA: TGTGCCAGCAGCTTGAGGGGGCAGAGCACAGATACGCAGTATTTT.

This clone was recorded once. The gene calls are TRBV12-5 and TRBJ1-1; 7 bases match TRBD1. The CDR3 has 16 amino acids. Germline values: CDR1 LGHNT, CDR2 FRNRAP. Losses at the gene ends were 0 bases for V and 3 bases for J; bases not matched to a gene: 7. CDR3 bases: TGTGCTAGTGGTTTGGTACTGGGGACAGAGTACACTGAAGCTTTCTTT. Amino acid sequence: CASGLVLGTEYTEAFF.

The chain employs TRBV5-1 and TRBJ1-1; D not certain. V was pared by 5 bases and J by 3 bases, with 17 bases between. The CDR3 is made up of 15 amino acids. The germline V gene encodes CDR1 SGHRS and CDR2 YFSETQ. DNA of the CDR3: TGCGCCAGCAGACAAAACCCAGGTCGAGACACTGAAGCTTTCTTT. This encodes CASRQNPGRDTEAFF.

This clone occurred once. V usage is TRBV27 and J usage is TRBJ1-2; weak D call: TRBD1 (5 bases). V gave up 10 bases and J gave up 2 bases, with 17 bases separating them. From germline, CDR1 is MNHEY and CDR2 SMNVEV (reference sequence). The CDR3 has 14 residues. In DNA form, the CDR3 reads TGTGCCACCTCCCCGGGGGTTTGGAACTATGGCTACACCTTC. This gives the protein CATSPGVWNYGYTF.

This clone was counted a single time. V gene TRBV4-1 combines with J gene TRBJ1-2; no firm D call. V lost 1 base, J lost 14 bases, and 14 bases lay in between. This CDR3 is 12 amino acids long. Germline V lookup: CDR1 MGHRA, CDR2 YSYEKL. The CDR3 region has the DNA TGCGCCAGCAGCCAAGTAGGGAGGGAGTCAACCTTC. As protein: CASSQVGRESTF.

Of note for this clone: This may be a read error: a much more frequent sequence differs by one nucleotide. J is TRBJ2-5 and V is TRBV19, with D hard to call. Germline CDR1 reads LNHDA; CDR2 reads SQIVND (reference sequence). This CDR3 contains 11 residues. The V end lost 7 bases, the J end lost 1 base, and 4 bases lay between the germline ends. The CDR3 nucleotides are TGTGCCAGTACCTTCCAAGAGACCCAGTACTTC. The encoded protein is CASTFQETQYF.

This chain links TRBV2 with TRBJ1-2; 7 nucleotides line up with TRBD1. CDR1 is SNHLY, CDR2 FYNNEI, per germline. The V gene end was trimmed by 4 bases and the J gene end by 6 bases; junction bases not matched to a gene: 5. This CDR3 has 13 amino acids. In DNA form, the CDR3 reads TGTGCCAGCAGTGTTTTTACAGGGGATGGCTACACCTTC. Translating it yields CASSVFTGDGYTF.

The CDR3 sequence is CASSQDLQGGYTF. The CDR3 DNA follows: TGCGCCAGCAGCCAAGATCTCCAGGGGGGCTACACCTTC. The chain uses TRBV4-1 and TRBJ1-2; a weak D match, TRBD1 (6 bases). The germline V gene encodes CDR1 MGHRA and CDR2 YSYEKL. Trimming left V 0 bases short and J 8 bases short, with 10 bases between. The CDR3 runs to 13 residues.

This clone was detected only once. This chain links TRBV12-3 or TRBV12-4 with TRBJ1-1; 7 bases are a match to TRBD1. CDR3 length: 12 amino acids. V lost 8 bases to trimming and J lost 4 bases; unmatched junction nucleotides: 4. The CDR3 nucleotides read TGTGCCAGCTTGACAGGGTTCACTGAAGCTTTCTTT. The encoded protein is CASLTGFTEAFF.

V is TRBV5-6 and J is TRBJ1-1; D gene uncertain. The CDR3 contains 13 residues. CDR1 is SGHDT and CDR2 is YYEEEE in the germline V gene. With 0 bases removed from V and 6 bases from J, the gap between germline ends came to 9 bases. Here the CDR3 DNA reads TGTGCCAGCAGCTTGGCCGGGATTCCTGAAGCTTTCTTT. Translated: CASSLAGIPEAFF.